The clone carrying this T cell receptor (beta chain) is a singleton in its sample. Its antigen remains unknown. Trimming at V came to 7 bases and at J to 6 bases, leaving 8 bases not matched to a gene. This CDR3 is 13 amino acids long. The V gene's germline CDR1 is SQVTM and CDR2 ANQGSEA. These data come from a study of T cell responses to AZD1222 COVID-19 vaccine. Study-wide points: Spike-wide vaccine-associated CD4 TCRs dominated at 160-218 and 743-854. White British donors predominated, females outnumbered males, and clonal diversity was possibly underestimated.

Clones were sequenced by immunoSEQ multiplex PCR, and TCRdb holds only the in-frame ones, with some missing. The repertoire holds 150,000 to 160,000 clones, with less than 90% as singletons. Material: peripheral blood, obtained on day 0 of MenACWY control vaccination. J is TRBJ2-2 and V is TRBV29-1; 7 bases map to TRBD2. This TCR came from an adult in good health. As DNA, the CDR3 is TGCAGCGCACGAGAAGGGAGGGCCGGGGAGCTGTTTTTT. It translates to CSAREGRAGELFF.